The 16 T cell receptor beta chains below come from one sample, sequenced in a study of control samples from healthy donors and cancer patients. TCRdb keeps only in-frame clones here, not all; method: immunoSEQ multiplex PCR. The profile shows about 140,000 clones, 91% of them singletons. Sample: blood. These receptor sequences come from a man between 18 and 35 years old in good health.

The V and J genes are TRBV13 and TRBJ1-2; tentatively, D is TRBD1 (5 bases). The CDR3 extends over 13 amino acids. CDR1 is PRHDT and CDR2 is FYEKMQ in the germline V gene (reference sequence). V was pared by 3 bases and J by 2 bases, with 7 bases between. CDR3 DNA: TGTGCCAGCAGCTTGGGGGGGAACTATGGCTACACCTTC. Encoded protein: CASSLGGNYGYTF.

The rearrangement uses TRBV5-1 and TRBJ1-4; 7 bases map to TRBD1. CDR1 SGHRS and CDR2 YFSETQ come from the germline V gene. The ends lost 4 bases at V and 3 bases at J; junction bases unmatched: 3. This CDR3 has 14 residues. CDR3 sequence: CASSTGAANEKLFF. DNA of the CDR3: TGCGCCAGCAGCACAGGGGCGGCTAATGAAAAACTGTTTTTT.

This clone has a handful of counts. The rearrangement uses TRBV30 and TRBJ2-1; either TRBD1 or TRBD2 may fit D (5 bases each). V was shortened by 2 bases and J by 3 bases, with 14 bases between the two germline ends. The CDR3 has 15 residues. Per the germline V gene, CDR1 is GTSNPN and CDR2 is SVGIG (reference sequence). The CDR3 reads CAWSTTGTRYNEQFF. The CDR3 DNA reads TGTGCCTGGAGTACGACCGGGACCCGCTACAATGAGCAGTTCTTC.

This CDR3 is CAISESGTNEKLFF. The CDR3 region has the DNA TGTGCCATCAGTGAGTCGGGTACTAATGAAAAACTGTTTTTT. The chain combines TRBV10-3 with TRBJ1-4; D gene uncertain. The CDR3 totals 14 residues. The germline V gene encodes CDR1 ENHRY and CDR2 SYGVKD. V dropped 0 bases and J dropped 2 bases, with 4 bases sitting between them.

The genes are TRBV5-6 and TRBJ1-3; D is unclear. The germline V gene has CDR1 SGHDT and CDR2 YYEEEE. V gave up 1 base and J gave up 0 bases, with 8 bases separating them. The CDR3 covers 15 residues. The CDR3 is CASSLMSSSGNTIYF. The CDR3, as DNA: TGTGCCAGCAGCTTGATGAGTAGCTCTGGAAACACCATATATTTT.

The CDR3 DNA follows: TGTGCCACCAGTGATAGGTCCAATGAAAAACTGTTTTTT. Encoded protein: CATSDRSNEKLFF. This chain connects TRBV24-1 to TRBJ1-4; unclear D gene. The CDR3 covers 13 residues. V lost 3 bases to trimming and J lost 5 bases, with 6 bases between them. Germline CDR1 reads KGHDR; CDR2 reads SFDVKD.

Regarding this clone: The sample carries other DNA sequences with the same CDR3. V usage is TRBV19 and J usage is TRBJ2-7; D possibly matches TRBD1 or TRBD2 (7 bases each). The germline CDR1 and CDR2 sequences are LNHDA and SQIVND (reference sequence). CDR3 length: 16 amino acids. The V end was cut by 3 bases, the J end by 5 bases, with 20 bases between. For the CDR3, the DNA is TGTGCCAGTAGTATCATTGAGGGCAGGGGGGGGGACGAGCAGTACTTC. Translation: CASSIIEGRGGDEQYF.

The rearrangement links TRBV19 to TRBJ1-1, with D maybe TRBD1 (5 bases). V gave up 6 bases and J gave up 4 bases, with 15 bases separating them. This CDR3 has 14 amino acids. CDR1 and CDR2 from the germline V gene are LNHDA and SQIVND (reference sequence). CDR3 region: CASRGDGGATEAFF. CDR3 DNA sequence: TGTGCCAGTAGGGGGGACGGCGGGGCCACTGAAGCTTTCTTT.

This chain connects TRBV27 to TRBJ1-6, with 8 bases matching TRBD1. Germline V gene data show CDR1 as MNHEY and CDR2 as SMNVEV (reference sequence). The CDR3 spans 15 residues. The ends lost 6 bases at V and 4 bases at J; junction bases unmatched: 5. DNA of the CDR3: TGTGCCAGCAGGCTACAGGGGGGATATAATTCACCCCTCCACTTT. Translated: CASRLQGGYNSPLHF.

CDR3 in amino acids: CASSLAERGAKNTGELFF. CDR3 bases: TGTGCCAGCAGCTTAGCGGAGCGGGGGGCCAAGAACACCGGGGAGCTGTTTTTT. The chain couples TRBV7-9 to TRBJ2-2; 9 positions agree with TRBD2. Trimming removed 0 bases from V and 1 base from J; junction bases left unmatched: 6. The CDR3 has 18 amino acids. Looked up from germline, CDR1 is SEHNR and CDR2 is FQNEAQ (reference sequence).

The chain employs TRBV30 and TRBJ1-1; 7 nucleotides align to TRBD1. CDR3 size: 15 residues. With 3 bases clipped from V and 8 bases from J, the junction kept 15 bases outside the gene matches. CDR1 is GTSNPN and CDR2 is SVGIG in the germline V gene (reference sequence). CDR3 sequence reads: CAWRTPERGTAEAFF. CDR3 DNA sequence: TGTGCCTGGAGGACCCCAGAGAGGGGGACAGCAGAAGCTTTCTTT.

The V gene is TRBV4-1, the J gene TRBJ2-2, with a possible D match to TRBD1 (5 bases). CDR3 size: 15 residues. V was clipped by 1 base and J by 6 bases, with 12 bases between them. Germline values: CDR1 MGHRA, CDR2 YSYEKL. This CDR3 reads CASSQGVGRAGELFF. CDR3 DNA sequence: TGCGCCAGCAGCCAAGGAGTGGGCAGGGCCGGGGAGCTGTTTTTT.

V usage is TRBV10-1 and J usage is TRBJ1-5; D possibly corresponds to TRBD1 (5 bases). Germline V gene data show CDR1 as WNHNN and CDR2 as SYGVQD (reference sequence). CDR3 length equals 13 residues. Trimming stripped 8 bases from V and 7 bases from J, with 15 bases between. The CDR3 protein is CASGRVGDQPQHF. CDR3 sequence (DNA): TGCGCCAGCGGTCGGGTAGGGGACCAGCCCCAGCATTTT.

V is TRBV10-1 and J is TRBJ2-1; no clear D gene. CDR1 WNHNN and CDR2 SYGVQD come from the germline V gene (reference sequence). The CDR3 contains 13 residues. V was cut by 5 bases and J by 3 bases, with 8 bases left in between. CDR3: CASSKGYYNEQFF. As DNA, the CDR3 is TGCGCCAGCAGTAAGGGATACTACAATGAGCAGTTCTTC.

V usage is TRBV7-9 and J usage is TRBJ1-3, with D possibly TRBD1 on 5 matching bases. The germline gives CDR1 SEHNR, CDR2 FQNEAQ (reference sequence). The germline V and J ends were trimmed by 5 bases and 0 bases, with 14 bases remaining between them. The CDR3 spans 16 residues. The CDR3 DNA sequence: TGTGCCAGCAGCCCATACGACAGTCCCTCTGGAAACACCATATATTTT. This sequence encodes CASSPYDSPSGNTIYF.

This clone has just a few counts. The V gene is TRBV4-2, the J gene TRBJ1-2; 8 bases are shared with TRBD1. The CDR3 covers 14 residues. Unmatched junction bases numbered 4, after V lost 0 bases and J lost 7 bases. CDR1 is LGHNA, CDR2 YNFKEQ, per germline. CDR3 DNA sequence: TGTGCCAGCAGCCAAGACAGGGGGCCTTTTGGCTACACCTTC. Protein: CASSQDRGPFGYTF.